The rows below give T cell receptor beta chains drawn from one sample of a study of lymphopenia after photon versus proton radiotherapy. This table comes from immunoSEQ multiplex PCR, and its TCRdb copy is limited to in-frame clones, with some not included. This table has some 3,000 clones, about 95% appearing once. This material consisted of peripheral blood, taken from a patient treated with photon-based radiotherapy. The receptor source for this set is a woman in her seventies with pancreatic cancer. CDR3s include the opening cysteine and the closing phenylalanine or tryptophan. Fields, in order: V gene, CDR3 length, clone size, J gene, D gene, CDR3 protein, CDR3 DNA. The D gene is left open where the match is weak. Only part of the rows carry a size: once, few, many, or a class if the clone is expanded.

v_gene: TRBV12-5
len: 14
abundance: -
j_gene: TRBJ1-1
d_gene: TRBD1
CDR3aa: CASGRQGAYTEAFF
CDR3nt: TGTGCTAGTGGTCGACAGGGGGCGTACACTGAAGCTTTCTTT

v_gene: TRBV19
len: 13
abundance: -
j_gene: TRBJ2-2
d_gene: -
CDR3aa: CASSGDGSGELFF
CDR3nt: TGTGCCAGTAGTGGGGACGGATCTGGGGAGCTGTTTTTT

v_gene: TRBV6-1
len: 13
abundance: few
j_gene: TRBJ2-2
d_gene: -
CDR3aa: CASRDTYTGELFF
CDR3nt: TGTGCCAGCAGGGACACCTACACCGGGGAGCTGTTTTTT

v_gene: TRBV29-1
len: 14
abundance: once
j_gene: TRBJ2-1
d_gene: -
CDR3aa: CSVLYRTSYNEQFF
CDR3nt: TGCAGCGTCTTATACCGAACCTCCTACAATGAGCAGTTCTTC

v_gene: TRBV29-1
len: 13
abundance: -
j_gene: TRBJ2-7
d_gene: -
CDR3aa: CSVAPDGVYEQYF
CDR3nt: TGCAGCGTTGCGCCAGACGGGGTCTACGAGCAGTACTTC

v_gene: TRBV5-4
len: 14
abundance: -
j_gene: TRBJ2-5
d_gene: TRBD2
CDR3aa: CASSYGSGRETQYF
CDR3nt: TGTGCCAGCAGCTACGGGAGCGGGAGAGAGACCCAGTACTTC

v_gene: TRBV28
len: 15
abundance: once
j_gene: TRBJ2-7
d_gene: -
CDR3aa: CASSLWGKGAYEQYF
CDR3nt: TGTGCCAGCAGTTTGTGGGGGAAAGGGGCCTACGAGCAGTACTTC

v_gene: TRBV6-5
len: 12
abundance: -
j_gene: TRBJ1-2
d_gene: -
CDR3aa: CASSRKTYGYTF
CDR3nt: TGTGCCAGCAGTAGAAAGACCTATGGCTACACCTTC

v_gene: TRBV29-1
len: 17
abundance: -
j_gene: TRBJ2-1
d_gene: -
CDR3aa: CSAMDTRGPVGYNEQFF
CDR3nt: TGCAGCGCAATGGACACCAGAGGGCCCGTGGGCTACAATGAGCAGTTCTTC

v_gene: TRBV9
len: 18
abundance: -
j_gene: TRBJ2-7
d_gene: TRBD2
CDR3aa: CASSVGELAGRSSYEQYF
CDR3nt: TGTGCCAGCAGCGTAGGAGAACTAGCGGGAAGATCTTCCTACGAGCAGTACTTC

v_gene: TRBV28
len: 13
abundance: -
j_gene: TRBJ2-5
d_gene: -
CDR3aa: CASCTGQRETQYF
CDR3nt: TGTGCCAGCTGTACGGGTCAGAGGGAGACCCAGTACTTC

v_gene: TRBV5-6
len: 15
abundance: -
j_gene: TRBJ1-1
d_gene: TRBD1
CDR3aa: CASSSNQGAGTEAFF
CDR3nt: TGTGCCAGCAGCTCGAACCAGGGGGCTGGGACTGAAGCTTTCTTT

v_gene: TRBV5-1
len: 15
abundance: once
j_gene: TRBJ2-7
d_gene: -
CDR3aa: CASSLGGATSYEQYF
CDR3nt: TGCGCCAGCAGCTTGGGGGGGGCCACCTCCTACGAGCAGTACTTC

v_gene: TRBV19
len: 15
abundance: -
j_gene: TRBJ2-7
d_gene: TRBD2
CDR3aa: CASSTGTSGGQGQYF
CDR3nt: TGTGCCAGTAGTACCGGGACTAGCGGGGGACAGGGGCAGTACTTC

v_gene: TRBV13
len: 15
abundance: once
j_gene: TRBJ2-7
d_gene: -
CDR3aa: CASSFTPDGPRPLYF
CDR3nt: TGTGCCAGCAGCTTCACCCCGGACGGACCTCGACCCTTATACTTC

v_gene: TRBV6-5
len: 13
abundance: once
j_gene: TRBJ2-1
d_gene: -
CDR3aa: CASSYSLGAEQFF
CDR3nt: TGTGCCAGCAGTTACTCGCTCGGAGCGGAGCAGTTCTTC

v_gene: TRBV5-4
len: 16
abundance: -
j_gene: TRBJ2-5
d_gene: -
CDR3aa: CASHQGTAGYQETQYF
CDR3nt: TGTGCCAGCCACCAGGGGACAGCGGGCTATCAAGAGACCCAGTACTTC

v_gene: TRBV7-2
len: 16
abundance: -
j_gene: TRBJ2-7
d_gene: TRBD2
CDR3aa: CASSLGGLAGGYEQYF
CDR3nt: TGTGCCAGCAGCTTAGGGGGACTAGCGGGAGGCTACGAGCAGTACTTC